A single sample is the source of the 27 T cell receptor beta chains below, sequenced in a study of regulatory T cells in long-lasting Graves disease. Both iRepertoire HTBI primers and Arm-PCR of CDR3 regions were used to build the TCR beta libraries. TCRdb re-analysed the multiplex PCR reads in MiXCR, keeping a single row per CDR3 protein. This sample yields about 440,000 distinct CDR3 sequences, of which about 16% are seen a single time; over 15% belongs to the top ten. Time point described: newly diagnosed GD, antithyroid drugs for less than 3 months. Researchers made the TCR library from RNA that was extracted from PBMCs. These data are also associated with another study on T cells in Graves' hyperthyroidism and ophthalmopathy.

Sequenced here: peripheral blood mononuclear cells (PBMCs), sampled at new diagnosis, from a patient treated with antithyroid drugs. These receptors all stem from a woman in her twenties or thirties with Graves disease.

This clonotype appeared many times. This chain connects TRBV12-3 or TRBV12-4 to TRBJ2-5; no clear D gene. The CDR3 totals 14 residues. Trimming removed 1 base from V and 1 base from J, with 7 bases in between. Here the CDR3 reads CASSLGARQETQYF. The CDR3 DNA reads TGTGCCAGCAGTTTAGGTGCTCGCCAAGAGACCCAGTACTTC.

The chain uses TRBV11-2 and TRBJ2-7; 8 bases match TRBD2. The junction had 15 bases not matched to a gene; V was cut back by 5 bases and J by 6 bases. The CDR3 is 16 residues long. The germline V gene has CDR1 SGHAT and CDR2 FQNNGV. The CDR3 protein is CASSQVQGTRGSEQYF. For the CDR3, the DNA is TGTGCCAGCAGCCAAGTCCAGGGGACTAGAGGCTCCGAGCAGTACTTC.

This clonotype showed up just a few times. This rearrangement joins TRBV5-1 to TRBJ1-6; the D gene is possibly TRBD1 (5 bases). Trimming removed 5 bases at V and 6 bases at J, with 9 bases between. The V gene's germline CDR1 is SGHRS and CDR2 YFSETQ. The CDR3 runs 13 residues. Here the CDR3 reads CASREGANSPLHF. The CDR3 nucleotides read TGCGCCAGCAGGGAAGGGGCTAATTCACCCCTCCACTTT.

This clonotype was counted many times. The chain has TRBV30 and TRBJ2-5; TRBD2 agrees at 7 bases. Trimming cost V 3 bases and J 5 bases; bases outside gene matches: 3. The CDR3 sequence is 12 residues long. Germline CDR1 GTSNPN, CDR2 SVGIG (reference sequence). The CDR3 DNA reads as TGTGCCTGGAGAAAGGGAGGGGAGACCCAGTACTTC. It yields the protein CAWRKGGETQYF.

The table lists this clonotype with many counts. The gene calls are TRBV27 and TRBJ2-1; TRBD2 aligns across 12 bases. V trimming: 3 bases; J trimming: 7 bases; junction bases outside the gene matches: 13. The germline V gene has CDR1 MNHEY and CDR2 SMNVEV (reference sequence). This CDR3 comprises 18 residues. CDR3 coding DNA: TGTGCCAGCAGTTTTTGGACTAGCGGGATCCCGGTGGGTAATGAGCAGTTCTTC. The encoded protein is CASSFWTSGIPVGNEQFF.

This clonotype was seen many times. The chain combines TRBV20-1 with TRBJ2-1; a possible D gene is TRBD2 (5 bases). TRBJ2-5 matches the DNA end more closely, so the J call is doubtful. The length of the CDR3 is 13 residues. CDR1 DFQATT and CDR2 SNEGSKA come from the germline V gene (reference sequence). The CDR3, as DNA: TGCAGTGCTAGAGATCAGCGGTCAGAGACCCAGTACTTC. This translates into CSARDQRSETQYF.

Only a few counts were recorded for this clonotype. The chain recombines TRBV20-1 with TRBJ2-7; D is ambiguous. The V end was cut by 1 base, the J end by 0 bases, with 13 bases between. The CDR3 is 15 residues long. CDR1 is DFQATT and CDR2 is SNEGSKA in the germline V gene (reference sequence). The CDR3 sequence is CSARGLADSSYEQYF. The CDR3 DNA is TGCAGTGCTAGAGGGTTAGCCGATAGCTCCTACGAGCAGTACTTC.

V and J are TRBV29-1 and TRBJ1-2; 7 positions agree with TRBD1. The CDR3 covers 15 residues. Losses at the gene ends were 2 bases for V and 1 base for J; bases not matched to a gene: 7. Germline lookup yields CDR1 SQVTM and CDR2 ANQGSEA. The CDR3 coding sequence is TGCAGCGTTGAACCCCAGGGGGGGCATAACTATGGCTACACCTTC. Its translation is CSVEPQGGHNYGYTF.

Comment on this clonotype: A read error likely explains this, since a far larger clone differs by one base. The V and J genes are TRBV11-2 and TRBJ2-1; 8 nucleotides agree with TRBD1. The germline V gene encodes CDR1 SGHAT and CDR2 FQNNGV. CDR3 length: 15 amino acids. In DNA, the CDR3 is TGTGCCAGCAGCCGAGGACAGGGCGGTATGGAGACCCCGTACTTC. Translated: CASSRGQGGMETPYF.

This clonotype was picked up many times. J is TRBJ1-5 and V is TRBV2; D gene uncertain. The germline V and J ends were trimmed by 5 bases and 2 bases, with 13 bases remaining between them. From germline, CDR1 is SNHLY and CDR2 FYNNEI. The CDR3 is made up of 15 amino acids. The CDR3 protein is CASSSAPVRNQPQHF. The CDR3 DNA reads TGTGCCAGCAGTTCCGCTCCCGTTCGCAATCAGCCCCAGCATTTT.

This clonotype was counted ten times or more. This chain connects TRBV30 to TRBJ1-1; no clear D. From germline, CDR1 is GTSNPN and CDR2 SVGIG (reference sequence). This CDR3 has 15 residues. Deletions cut 5 bases from V and 0 bases from J, with 16 bases between. This chain's CDR3 is CAWSSRARVNTEAFF. The CDR3, as DNA: TGTGCCTGGTCATCGAGGGCGCGGGTGAACACTGAAGCTTTCTTT.

V is TRBV5-1 and J is TRBJ2-3, with TRBD1 identical over 7 bases. CDR1 and CDR2 (germline): SGHRS, YFSETQ. The CDR3 is 15 residues long. Germline trimming cut 6 bases from V and 2 bases from J; bases unmatched to any gene: 9. The CDR3 here is CASKAGDSPTDTQYF. In DNA form, the CDR3 reads TGCGCCAGCAAAGCAGGGGACAGTCCCACAGATACGCAGTATTTT.

The sample holds a few counts of this clonotype. The chain combines TRBV27 with TRBJ2-1; D uncertain. Germline V lookup: CDR1 MNHEY, CDR2 SMNVEV (reference sequence). Trimming cost V 8 bases and J 3 bases, with 14 bases left between them. This CDR3 has 14 amino acids. The CDR3 loop is CASGINKDYNEQFF. CDR3 DNA: TGTGCCAGCGGTATAAATAAGGACTACAATGAGCAGTTCTTC.

This clonotype was recorded at least ten times. The chain uses TRBV5-5 and TRBJ2-5; D gene uncertain. The CDR3 is made up of 14 amino acids. V shed 0 bases and J shed 0 bases, with 6 bases lying between them. CDR1 is SGHKS and CDR2 is YYEKEE in the germline V gene (reference sequence). CDR3 region: CASSLVRHQETQYF. CDR3 bases: TGTGCCAGCAGCTTGGTTCGACACCAAGAGACCCAGTACTTC.

Ten or more counts support this clonotype. The rearrangement uses TRBV13 and TRBJ2-1; 9 bases agree with TRBD2. The CDR3 spans 17 residues. Trimming removed 6 bases from V and 1 base from J; junction bases left unmatched: 10. Germline loops: CDR1 PRHDT, CDR2 FYEKMQ (reference sequence). The DNA for the CDR3 is TGTGCCAGCAGACCCACCACTAGCGGGTGGTCCTACAATGAGCAGTTCTTC. This codes for CASRPTTSGWSYNEQFF. The full variable domain, rest sourced from reference TRBV13 and TRBJ2-1, is AAGVIQSPRHLIKEKRETATLKCYPIPRHDTVYWYQQGPGQDPQFLISFYEKMQSDKGSIPDRFSAQQFSDYHSELNMSSLELGDSALYFCASRPTTSGWSYNEQFFGPGTRLTVL.

This clonotype has at least ten counts. The chain couples TRBV20-1 to TRBJ2-6, with 7 nucleotides matching TRBD1. The J segment lost 1 base and the V segment lost 0 bases, leaving 0 bases of the junction unmatched. The germline gives CDR1 DFQATT, CDR2 SNEGSKA (reference sequence). This CDR3 has 15 residues. The CDR3 DNA sequence: TGCAGTGCTAGAGACAGGGGGTCTGGGGCCAACGTCCTGACTTTC. It specifies CSARDRGSGANVLTF.

This clonotype appeared many times. The rearrangement links TRBV7-2 to TRBJ2-7; D gene ambiguous. Germline CDR1 and CDR2: SGHTA and FQGNSA. Between the trimmed V and J ends, which lost 1 base and 1 base, there was a span of 11 bases. The CDR3 sequence is 15 residues long. DNA for the CDR3: TGTGCCAGCAGCTTAGGGCCCAGTCCGTCCTACGAGCAGTACTTC. This translates into CASSLGPSPSYEQYF.

V gene TRBV6-1 combines with J gene TRBJ2-7, with 8 bases lining up with TRBD2. CDR3 size: 14 residues. The V and J ends lost 6 bases and 8 bases, in that order; junction bases with no gene match: 12. The germline CDR1 and CDR2 sequences are MNHNS and SASEGT. Here the CDR3 reads CASSPQRESLKQYF. CDR3 nucleotides: TGTGCCAGCAGCCCCCAGCGGGAGAGTTTAAAGCAGTACTTC.

The sample holds many counts of this clonotype. V and J are TRBV12-3 or TRBV12-4 and TRBJ2-3, with D hard to call. V was cut by 5 bases and J by 4 bases, with 7 bases left in between. The CDR3 has 12 amino acids. In DNA, the CDR3 is TGTGCCAGCAGTGCCCCCCCAGATACGCAGTATTTT. It yields the protein CASSAPPDTQYF.

This clonotype was counted at least ten times. This chain connects TRBV2 to TRBJ2-7, with D possibly being TRBD1 (6 bases). Germline assignment: CDR1 SNHLY and CDR2 FYNNEI. Deletions cut 8 bases from V and 6 bases from J, with 11 bases between. The length of the CDR3 is 11 residues. In DNA, the CDR3 is TGTGCCAGCGTTCGAGGGGGCGAGCAGTACTTC. This sequence encodes CASVRGGEQYF. Filled out from reference TRBV2 and TRBJ2-7, the complete variable domain reads EPEVTQTPSHQVTQMGQEVILRCVPISNHLYFYWYRQILGQKVEFLVSFYNNEISEKSEIFDDQFSVERPDGSNFTLKIRSTKLEDSAMYFCASVRGGEQYFGPGTRLTVT.

V gene TRBV12-3 or TRBV12-4 combines with J gene TRBJ2-1, with D possibly matching TRBD2 (5 bases). The V end was cut by 2 bases, the J end by 6 bases, with 11 bases between. The CDR3 covers 14 residues. The CDR3: CASSLSRDPNEQFF. DNA for the CDR3: TGTGCCAGCAGTTTATCTCGGGATCCCAATGAGCAGTTCTTC.

This clonotype was seen many times. CDR3 in amino acids: CAWRRDSSSYEQYF. DNA of the CDR3: TGTGCCTGGAGGAGGGACTCCAGCTCCTACGAGCAGTACTTC. This chain links TRBV30 with TRBJ2-7; D perhaps matches TRBD2 (6 bases). Germline V gene data show CDR1 as GTSNPN and CDR2 as SVGIG (reference sequence). Between the trimmed V and J ends, which lost 3 bases and 0 bases, there was a span of 12 bases. The CDR3 extends over 14 amino acids.

The chain employs TRBV7-9 and TRBJ2-2; 7 bases align to TRBD2. CDR3 length: 18 amino acids. Germline V gene sequence: CDR1 SEHNR, CDR2 FQNEAQ (reference sequence). V lost 5 bases, J lost 4 bases, and 16 bases stayed unmatched. The CDR3 DNA reads TGTGCCAGCAGCGACCGGACTGGCGGGAGATTAAGCACCGGGGAGCTGTTTTTT. Amino acids: CASSDRTGGRLSTGELFF.

This clonotype has at least ten counts. The chain uses TRBV2 and TRBJ1-1; D might be TRBD1 (5 bases). The CDR3 runs 13 residues. The V and J ends lost 8 bases and 5 bases respectively, with 15 bases between them. The germline gives CDR1 SNHLY, CDR2 FYNNEI. The CDR3 bases are TGTGCCAGCCCCCTGCAGGGAAGAACTGAAGCTTTCTTT. Its translation: CASPLQGRTEAFF.

V and J are TRBV14 and TRBJ2-7; D is possibly TRBD1 (6 bases). The V gene lost 6 bases and the J gene lost 9 bases, with 9 bases spanning the gap. This CDR3 is built from 10 residues. Looked up from germline, CDR1 is SGHDN and CDR2 is FVKESK. The chain's CDR3 is CASRQGVQYF. As DNA, the CDR3 is TGTGCCAGCAGACAGGGTGTGCAGTACTTC.

This clonotype was observed at least ten times. The V gene is TRBV20-1, the J gene TRBJ1-1; 8 bases match TRBD1. The CDR3 has 15 residues. The J segment lost 4 bases and the V segment lost 0 bases, leaving 7 bases of the junction unmatched. CDR1 DFQATT and CDR2 SNEGSKA come from the germline V gene (reference sequence). The CDR3 nucleotides are TGCAGTGCTAGAGACCAGGGGGCGCCGATCACTGAAGCTTTCTTT. Its protein product is CSARDQGAPITEAFF.

V is TRBV5-4 and J is TRBJ2-7; TRBD2 aligns across 7 bases. The ends lost 4 bases at V and 6 bases at J; junction bases unmatched: 7. The CDR3 consists of 13 residues. The germline gives CDR1 SGHNT, CDR2 YYREEE (reference sequence). Written as DNA, the CDR3 is TGTGCCAGCAGCGATTGGACTAGTGGCGAGCAGTACTTC. Its protein product is CASSDWTSGEQYF.